The next 4 T cell receptor beta chains were all read from a single sample in a study of cytomegalovirus exposure and HLA in healthy donors. The method was immunoSEQ multiplex PCR; TCRdb's version includes in-frame clones alone and lacks a portion of them. Of 55,000 to 75,000 clones detected, 95% appear once; the ten largest clones hold 6.5% to 9%. Sequenced: PBMCs. Receptor source: a young woman in good health and CMV-seropositive.

This clone was counted only a few times. The chain combines TRBV19 with TRBJ2-1, with 10 positions matching TRBD1. Germline loops: CDR1 LNHDA, CDR2 SQIVND (reference sequence). The CDR3 length is 14 residues. V dropped 3 bases and J dropped 12; count of bases not matched to a gene: 8. The CDR3 region has the DNA TGTGCCAGTAGTATCTGGGGCCGACAGGGGGCGCAGTTCTTC. Translation gives CASSIWGRQGAQFF.

The CDR3 here is CASRYPAANNEQFF. The CDR3, as DNA: TGTGCCAGCCGATACCCTGCTGCTAACAATGAGCAGTTCTTC. The chain uses TRBV7-2 and TRBJ2-1; no definite D call. The CDR3 spans 14 residues. Looked up from germline, CDR1 is SGHTA and CDR2 is FQGNSA. Trimming removed 8 bases from V and 5 bases from J, with 16 bases in between.

This chain joins TRBV7-8 and TRBJ1-5, with TRBD1 as a possible D gene (5 bases). V was cut by 6 bases and J by 9 bases, with 18 bases left in between. Germline V gives CDR1 SGHVS, CDR2 FQNEAQ. The CDR3 contains 14 residues. The CDR3 spells CASRRDSRMGPQHF. The DNA for the CDR3 is TGTGCCAGCAGGAGGGACTCAAGGATGGGGCCCCAGCATTTT.

CDR3 DNA sequence: TGTGCCAGCAGCTTAGACGGGACTAGTGACGAGCAGTACTTC. Translated: CASSLDGTSDEQYF. The gene calls are TRBV11-1 and TRBJ2-7; 8 bases match TRBD2. The junction had 4 bases not matched to a gene; V was cut back by 1 base and J by 5 bases. The CDR3 totals 14 residues. Germline V gene lookup returns CDR1 SGHAT and CDR2 FQDESV (reference sequence).